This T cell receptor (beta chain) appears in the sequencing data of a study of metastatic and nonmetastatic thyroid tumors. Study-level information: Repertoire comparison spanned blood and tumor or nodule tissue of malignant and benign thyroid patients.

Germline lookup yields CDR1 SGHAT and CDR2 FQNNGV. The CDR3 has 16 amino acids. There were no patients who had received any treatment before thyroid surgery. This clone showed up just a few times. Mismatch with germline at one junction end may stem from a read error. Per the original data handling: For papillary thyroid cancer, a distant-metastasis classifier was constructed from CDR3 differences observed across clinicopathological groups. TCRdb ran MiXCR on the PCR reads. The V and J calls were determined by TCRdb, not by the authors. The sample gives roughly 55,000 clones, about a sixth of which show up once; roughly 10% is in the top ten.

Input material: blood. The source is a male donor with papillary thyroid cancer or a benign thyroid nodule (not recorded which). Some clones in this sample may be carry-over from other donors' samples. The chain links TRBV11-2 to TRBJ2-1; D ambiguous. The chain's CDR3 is CVSSFPSDLPYNEQFF. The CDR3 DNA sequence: TGTGTCAGCAGCTTCCCCTCAGACTTACCCTACAATGAGCAGTTCTTC.